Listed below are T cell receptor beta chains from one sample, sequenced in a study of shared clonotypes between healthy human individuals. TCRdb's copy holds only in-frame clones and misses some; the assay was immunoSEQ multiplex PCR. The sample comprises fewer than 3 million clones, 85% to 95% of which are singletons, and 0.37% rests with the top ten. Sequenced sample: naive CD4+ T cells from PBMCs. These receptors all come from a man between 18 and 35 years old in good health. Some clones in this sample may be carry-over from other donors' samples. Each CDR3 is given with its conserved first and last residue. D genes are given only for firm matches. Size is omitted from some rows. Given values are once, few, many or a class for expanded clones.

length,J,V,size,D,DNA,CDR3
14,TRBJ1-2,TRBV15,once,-,TGTGCCACCAGCAGAGAGCAGGGCAACTATGGCTACACCTTC,CATSREQGNYGYTF
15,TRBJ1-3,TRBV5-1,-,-,TGCGCCAGCAGCCAGACACAGGGCCCTGGAAACACCATATATTTT,CASSQTQGPGNTIYF
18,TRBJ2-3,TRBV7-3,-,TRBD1,TGTGCCAGCAGCTTACAGACCCTCACAGGGGCGTCATCAGATACGCAGTATTTT,CASSLQTLTGASSDTQYF
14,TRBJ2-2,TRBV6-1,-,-,TGTGCCAGCAGTGAAGCTGACTACACCGGGGAGCTGTTTTTT,CASSEADYTGELFF
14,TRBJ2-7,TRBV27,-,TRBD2,TGTGCCAGCAGTAGGCTAGCGGGAGACTACGAGCAGTACTTC,CASSRLAGDYEQYF
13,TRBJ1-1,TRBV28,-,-,TGTGCCAGCAGTTTGACAGGTCGCACTGAAGCTTTCTTT,CASSLTGRTEAFF
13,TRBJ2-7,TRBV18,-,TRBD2,TGTGCCAGCTCACAACAGTCGGGAGGGGAGCAGTACTTC,CASSQQSGGEQYF
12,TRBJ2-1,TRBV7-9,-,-,TGTGCCAGCAGCGCCAGGGTAGATGAGCAGTTCTTC,CASSARVDEQFF
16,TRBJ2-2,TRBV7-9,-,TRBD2,TGTGCCAGCAGCTTCCTAGCGGGAGTAAACACCGGGGAGCTGTTTTTT,CASSFLAGVNTGELFF
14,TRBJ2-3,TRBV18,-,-,TGTGCCAGCTCACCAGCAGGGAAACCAGATACGCAGTATTTT,CASSPAGKPDTQYF
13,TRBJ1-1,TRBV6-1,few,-,TGTGCCAGCAGGTTCAGAAGGGACACTGAAGCTTTCTTT,CASRFRRDTEAFF
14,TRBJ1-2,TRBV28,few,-,TGTGCCAGCAGCCAGGGATTGGGTACTTATGGCTACACCTTC,CASSQGLGTYGYTF
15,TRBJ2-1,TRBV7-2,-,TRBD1,TGTGCCAGCAGCACGACAGGGGGACCCTACAATGAGCAGTTCTTC,CASSTTGGPYNEQFF
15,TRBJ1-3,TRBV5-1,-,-,TGCGCCAGCAGCCTCGCAGGGAGCTCTGGAAACACCATATATTTT,CASSLAGSSGNTIYF
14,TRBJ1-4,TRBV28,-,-,TGTGCCAGCAGTACCTTTCCGCCAAATGAAAAACTGTTTTTT,CASSTFPPNEKLFF